These 31 T cell receptor beta chains share one sample of origin, sequenced in a study of cytomegalovirus exposure and HLA in healthy donors. Primers: 60 Vbeta forward and 13 Jbeta reverse. Measured with immunoSEQ multiplex PCR; TCRdb has only the in-frame clones, and not every one. This table holds about 270,000 clones, around 86% found once. Sequenced: PBMCs. Every receptor here comes from a man in his forties in good health and CMV-seropositive.

This chain links TRBV6-5 with TRBJ2-5; 8 bases are a match to TRBD1. Trimming removed 4 bases from V and 4 bases from J; junction bases left unmatched: 5. Germline lookup yields CDR1 MNHEY and CDR2 SVGAGI. CDR3 size: 14 residues. Here the CDR3 reads CASSSDRGSETQYF. Here the CDR3 DNA reads TGTGCCAGCAGTTCAGACAGGGGTTCAGAGACCCAGTACTTC.

The chain combines TRBV7-2 with TRBJ2-7; 9 bases map to TRBD2. Germline V gene sequence: CDR1 SGHTA, CDR2 FQGNSA. Germline trimming cut 2 bases from V and 8 bases from J; bases unmatched to any gene: 19. CDR3 length equals 18 residues. The CDR3 spells CASSLPPTLGGRAGKQYF. The CDR3, as DNA: TGTGCCAGCAGCTTACCACCTACCCTTGGCGGGAGGGCCGGTAAGCAGTACTTC.

Concerning this clone: One junction end disagrees with the germline gene, perhaps due to a read error. The chain recombines TRBV5-1 with TRBJ2-3, with TRBD1 identical over 9 bases. CDR3 length: 14 amino acids. CDR1 and CDR2 (germline): SGHRS, YFSETQ. The CDR3 coding sequence is TGCGCCAGCAGCTTAGACAGGGGGATAGATACGCGGTATTTT. This sequence encodes CASSLDRGIDTRYF.

The rearrangement joins TRBV11-3 to TRBJ2-7; no reliable D call. CDR3 size: 15 residues. Trimming cost V 5 bases and J 2 bases, with 16 bases left between them. Germline values: CDR1 SGHNT, CDR2 YENEEA. The CDR3 reads CASSPSGFPTYEQYF. The CDR3 DNA follows: TGTGCCAGCAGCCCTTCAGGTTTCCCCACCTACGAGCAGTACTTC.

The chain couples TRBV2 to TRBJ2-5; 7 nucleotides align to TRBD1. Germline V gene data show CDR1 as SNHLY and CDR2 as FYNNEI. This CDR3 has 12 amino acids. V gave up 6 bases and J gave up 10 bases; unmatched junction bases: 8. The CDR3 reads CASRYRTGDQYF. For the CDR3, the DNA is TGTGCCAGCAGATACCGAACAGGGGACCAGTACTTC.

The chain is built from TRBV28 and TRBJ2-7; the match to TRBD1 covers 8 bases. The germline gives CDR1 MDHEN, CDR2 SYDVKM. J gave up 4 bases and V 7 bases, and 9 bases lay outside the gene matches. This CDR3 spans 14 amino acids. CDR3 nucleotides: TGTGCCAGCACCCCGGACAGGGCACTATACGAGCAGTACTTC. It specifies CASTPDRALYEQYF.

The chain uses TRBV29-1 and TRBJ1-1; 11 bases line up with TRBD1. V dropped 1 base and J dropped 5; count of bases not matched to a gene: 9. Germline V lookup: CDR1 SQVTM, CDR2 ANQGSEA. This CDR3 has 16 residues. CDR3 in amino acids: CSVEAYGTGGSTEAFF. The CDR3, as DNA: TGCAGCGTTGAAGCTTACGGGACAGGGGGTAGTACTGAAGCTTTCTTT.

The V gene is TRBV30, the J gene TRBJ2-2, with D tentatively TRBD1 (6 bases). V gave up 0 bases and J gave up 1 base, with 12 bases separating them. The CDR3 loop spans 16 amino acids. Looked up from germline, CDR1 is GTSNPN and CDR2 is SVGIG (reference sequence). CDR3 DNA: TGTGCCTGGAGTGTGGGCAGGGGCGAGAACACCGGGGAGCTGTTTTTT. This gives the protein CAWSVGRGENTGELFF.

This clone was observed a handful of times. Other DNA sequences within the sample encode an identical CDR3. The chain has TRBV6-5 and TRBJ1-1; D not certain. Per the germline V gene, CDR1 is MNHEY and CDR2 is SVGAGI. The CDR3 runs to 13 residues. The V end lost 2 bases, the J end lost 1 base, and 5 bases lay between the germline ends. The chain's CDR3 is CASSYAGNTEAFF. The CDR3 nucleotides are TGTGCCAGCAGTTACGCCGGGAACACTGAAGCTTTCTTT.

The CDR3 protein is CASSAIPGLAINEQFF. CDR3 coding DNA: TGCGCCAGCAGTGCGATTCCGGGACTAGCGATCAATGAGCAGTTCTTC. The V and J genes are TRBV10-1 and TRBJ2-1; 10 nucleotides line up with TRBD2. The CDR3 spans 16 residues. Trimming at V came to 4 bases and at J to 6 bases, leaving 9 bases not matched to a gene. Germline CDR1 and CDR2: WNHNN and SYGVQD (reference sequence).

The chain has TRBV28 and TRBJ1-5; weak D call: TRBD1 (6 bases). CDR1 MDHEN and CDR2 SYDVKM come from the germline V gene. V gave up 5 bases and J gave up 0 bases, with 14 bases separating them. The CDR3 has 16 amino acids. CDR3 DNA sequence: TGTGCCAGCAGTCGTACAGGGAGCTTTAGCAATCAGCCCCAGCATTTT. Translating gives CASSRTGSFSNQPQHF.

This chain uses TRBV4-3 with TRBJ2-3; unclear D gene. V gave up 0 bases and J gave up 2 bases, with 12 bases separating them. Germline CDR1 LGHNA, CDR2 YSLEER. There are 16 residues in the CDR3. The CDR3 nucleotides are TGCGCCAGCAGCCAAGATTCCGGGTCTTTCACAGATACGCAGTATTTT. Its translation: CASSQDSGSFTDTQYF.

This rearrangement joins TRBV7-2 to TRBJ2-3; possibly TRBD2 for D (5 bases). The ends were cut back, 3 bases at V and 4 bases at J, with 11 bases in the middle. The CDR3 covers 14 residues. Germline V gene lookup returns CDR1 SGHTA and CDR2 FQGNSA. CDR3 sequence: CASSFGLGADTQYF. The CDR3 DNA reads TGTGCCAGCAGCTTCGGCCTCGGGGCAGATACGCAGTATTTT. The full variable domain, rest sourced from reference TRBV7-2 and TRBJ2-3, is GAGVSQSPSNKVTEKGKDVELRCDPISGHTALYWYRQSLGQGLEFLIYFQGNSAPDKSGLPSDRFSAERTGGSVSTLTIQRTQQEDSAVYLCASSFGLGADTQYFGPGTRLTVL.

As concerns this clone: One end of the junction varies from germline; a read error may be responsible. This rearrangement joins TRBV30 to TRBJ1-1; D unclear. Germline CDR1 and CDR2: GTSNPN and SVGIG (reference sequence). The CDR3 consists of 14 residues. In DNA, the CDR3 is TGTGTCTGGAAGGGAGATCAAAGGGAGACTGAAGCTTTCTTT. This encodes CVWKGDQRETEAFF.

This chain uses TRBV6-6 with TRBJ2-6, with TRBD1 matching over 8 bases. This CDR3 is 16 amino acids long. Germline CDR1 is MNHNY and CDR2 is SVGAGI (reference sequence). Losses at the gene ends were 6 bases for V and 2 bases for J; bases not matched to a gene: 6. Written as DNA, the CDR3 is TGTGCCAGCAGATCCGGACAGGGCGCTGGGGCCAACGTCCTGACTTTC. Protein product: CASRSGQGAGANVLTF.

The V call is TRBV7-3, the J call TRBJ2-1, with 8 nucleotides matching TRBD2. The V gene's germline CDR1 is SGHTA and CDR2 FQGTGA. V lost 0 bases, J lost 9 bases, and 4 bases stayed unmatched. The CDR3 is made up of 14 amino acids. This chain's CDR3 is CASSLTASGLEQFF. The CDR3 DNA sequence: TGTGCCAGCAGCTTAACAGCTAGCGGGCTTGAGCAGTTCTTC.

The chain links TRBV28 to TRBJ2-1, with 7 bases aligning to TRBD1. Germline lookup yields CDR1 MDHEN and CDR2 SYDVKM. The CDR3 is 13 residues long. Germline trimming cut 7 bases from V and 6 bases from J; bases unmatched to any gene: 6. As DNA, the CDR3 is TGTGCCAGCACCCCAGGGACAGCCAATGAGCAGTTCTTC. Translated, it gives CASTPGTANEQFF.

The rearrangement uses TRBV7-6 and TRBJ2-3, with 9 bases matching TRBD2. V shed 1 base and J 2 bases; nucleotides not matched to a gene: 19. Germline CDR1 reads SGHVS; CDR2 reads FNYEAQ. This CDR3 has 21 amino acids. The CDR3 region has the DNA TGTGCCAGCAGCTTAGTCTCGGAGCGGGAGGCAATTAAGGGGTTCACAGATACGCAGTATTTT. Protein product: CASSLVSEREAIKGFTDTQYF.

The table lists this clone with a count of one. The chain employs TRBV27 and TRBJ2-1; 8 bases are shared with TRBD2. Germline V gene sequence: CDR1 MNHEY, CDR2 SMNVEV (reference sequence). Unmatched junction bases numbered 8, after V lost 11 bases and J lost 2 bases. This CDR3 spans 14 amino acids. In nucleotides, the CDR3 is TGTGCCTCGGGGCGGGAGGTTACCTACAATGAGCAGTTCTTC. Translating gives CASGREVTYNEQFF.

This clone has just one count. This chain links TRBV7-2 with TRBJ2-1, with 8 bases fitting TRBD2. Germline CDR1 is SGHTA and CDR2 is FQGNSA. J lost 7 bases, V lost 6 bases, and 5 bases had no gene match. The CDR3 has 13 residues. CDR3 protein: CASRISGANEQFF. The DNA for the CDR3 is TGTGCCAGCAGGATTAGCGGGGCTAATGAGCAGTTCTTC.

The chain recombines TRBV28 with TRBJ1-1, with D unresolved. This CDR3 region has 14 residues. Germline CDR1 is MDHEN and CDR2 is SYDVKM. Deletions cut 5 bases from V and 1 base from J, with 11 bases between. The CDR3 is CASSPPIRNTEAFF. The CDR3 region has the DNA TGTGCCAGCAGTCCGCCCATTAGGAACACTGAAGCTTTCTTT.

The chain recombines TRBV6-1 with TRBJ2-3; D possibly corresponds to TRBD1 (5 bases). V was cut by 4 bases and J by 2 bases, with 10 bases left in between. Per the germline V gene, CDR1 is MNHNS and CDR2 is SASEGT. The CDR3 loop spans 14 amino acids. The CDR3 protein is CASSGGGYTDTQYF. The CDR3 DNA reads TGTGCCAGCAGTGGGGGCGGCTACACAGATACGCAGTATTTT.

On this clone: The junction departs from germline at one end; a sequencing error may be responsible. This chain connects TRBV7-9 to TRBJ2-5; the match to TRBD1 covers 8 bases. CDR3 size: 13 residues. Germline values: CDR1 SEHNR, CDR2 FQNEAQ (reference sequence). CDR3 DNA: TGTTCCAGCAGCCGACAGGGGATAGAGACCCAGTACTTC. This codes for CSSSRQGIETQYF.

V gene TRBV28 combines with J gene TRBJ1-2; the match to TRBD1 covers 9 bases. Germline lookup yields CDR1 MDHEN and CDR2 SYDVKM. V lost 0 bases to trimming and J lost 1 base; unmatched junction nucleotides: 3. The CDR3 contains 16 residues. Here the CDR3 DNA reads TGTGCCAGCAGTTTATGGGGACAGGGAGTTAACTATGGCTACACCTTC. Translated, it gives CASSLWGQGVNYGYTF.

This rearrangement joins TRBV9 to TRBJ2-3; possible D gene TRBD2, 6 bases. The CDR3 is 15 amino acids. Trimming left V 0 bases short and J 5 bases short, with 13 bases between. Germline-derived CDR1 and CDR2 are SGDLS and YYNGEE. The CDR3 here is CASSVGRERLDTQYF. The CDR3 nucleotides read TGTGCCAGCAGCGTAGGCCGGGAGCGCTTAGATACGCAGTATTTT.

This clone appeared a few times. The gene calls are TRBV6-1 and TRBJ2-2, with TRBD2 identical over 12 bases. CDR1 and CDR2 from the germline V gene are MNHNS and SASEGT. There are 17 residues in the CDR3. J lost 9 bases, V lost 4 bases, and 12 bases had no gene match. CDR3 amino acids: CASSGVLLAGGARELFF. The CDR3 nucleotides read TGTGCCAGCAGTGGGGTCCTTCTAGCGGGAGGGGCGAGGGAGCTGTTTTTT.

J is TRBJ2-7 and V is TRBV9; the match to TRBD2 covers 10 bases. Trimming took 0 bases from V and 3 from J; bases not matched to a gene: 3. The CDR3 is 15 residues long. Looked up from germline, CDR1 is SGDLS and CDR2 is YYNGEE. CDR3 protein: CASSVGIAGGYEQYF. The CDR3 bases are TGTGCCAGCAGCGTAGGCATAGCGGGAGGCTACGAGCAGTACTTC.

This chain joins TRBV19 and TRBJ2-7; tentative D call: TRBD2 (6 bases). The CDR3 runs 14 residues. Trimming removed 2 bases at V and 1 base at J, with 9 bases between. Germline CDR1 reads LNHDA; CDR2 reads SQIVND (reference sequence). In DNA form, the CDR3 reads TGTGCCAGTAGTATACGGCGGGAATCCTACGAGCAGTACTTC. Its protein product is CASSIRRESYEQYF.

CDR3 in amino acids: CASSRRHSSGVETQYF. CDR3 coding DNA: TGTGCCAGCAGCCGGCGTCACTCTAGCGGGGTGGAGACCCAGTACTTC. V is TRBV4-2 and J is TRBJ2-5, with 9 bases matching TRBD2. CDR1 is LGHNA, CDR2 YNFKEQ, per germline. The ends lost 4 bases at V and 5 bases at J; junction bases unmatched: 11. The CDR3 totals 16 residues.

This clone was observed a handful of times. Here the CDR3 omits its conserved ending phenylalanine or tryptophan, so a read error is the likely source. The DNA is left out, because the CDR3 cannot be placed on it with certainty; the CDR3 is given as TCRdb lists it. The chain links TRBV6-5 to TRBJ2-7; TRBD1 reflects the table's D call only, with no check against the DNA. A total of 12 residues make up the CDR3, ends included. The germline V gene has CDR1 MNHEY and CDR2 SVGAGI. The CDR3 loop reads CASSSNDMNRVI.

The rearrangement uses TRBV18 and TRBJ2-4, with D perhaps matching TRBD1 (6 bases). The CDR3 length is 14 residues. Trimming pared 2 bases from V and 3 bases from J, leaving 8 bases between. Germline V gives CDR1 KGHSH, CDR2 LQKENI. The CDR3 here is CASSPRQDKNIQYF. The CDR3 coding sequence is TGTGCCAGCTCACCAAGACAGGACAAAAACATTCAGTACTTC.